This TCR beta chain was sequenced during a study of blood T cell repertoires in COVID-19. Using immunoSEQ multiplex PCR, the repertoire was profiled, and TCRdb retains in-frame clones only, with some absent. The data hold 350,000 to 400,000 clones, with about 90% observed a single time. Categorization into cohorts depended on clinical history that participants reported. This clone was observed once. V was pared by 4 bases and J by 3 bases, with 1 base of the junction left unmatched. Per the germline V gene, CDR1 is SGHNT and CDR2 is YYREEE (reference sequence). The CDR3 is made up of 14 amino acids. Sequenced material: PBMCs or T cells enriched from blood (not recorded which). This TCR was recovered from a woman aged 25-40 years who had recovered from COVID-19. This chain connects TRBV5-4 to TRBJ1-4, with TRBD1 matching 9 bases. The CDR3, as DNA: TGTGCCAGCAGCCGACAGGGGGCTAATGAAAAACTGTTTTTT. This codes for CASSRQGANEKLFF.